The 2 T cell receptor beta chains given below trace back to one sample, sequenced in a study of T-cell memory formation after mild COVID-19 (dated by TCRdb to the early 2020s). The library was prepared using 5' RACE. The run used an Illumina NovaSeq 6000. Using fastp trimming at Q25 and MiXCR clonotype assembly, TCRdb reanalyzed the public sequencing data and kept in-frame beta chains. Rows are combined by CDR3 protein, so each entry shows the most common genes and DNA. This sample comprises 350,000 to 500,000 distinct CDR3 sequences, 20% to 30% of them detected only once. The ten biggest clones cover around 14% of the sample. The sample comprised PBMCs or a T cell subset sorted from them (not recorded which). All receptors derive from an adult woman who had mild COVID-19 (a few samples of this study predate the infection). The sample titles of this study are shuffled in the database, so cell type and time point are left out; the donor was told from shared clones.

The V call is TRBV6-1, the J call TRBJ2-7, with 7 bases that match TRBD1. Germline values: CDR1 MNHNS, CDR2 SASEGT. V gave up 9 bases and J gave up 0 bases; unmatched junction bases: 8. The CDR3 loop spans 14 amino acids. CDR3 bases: TGTGCCAGTCGTCCGGGACAGTCCTCCTACGAGCAGTACTTC. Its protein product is CASRPGQSSYEQYF.

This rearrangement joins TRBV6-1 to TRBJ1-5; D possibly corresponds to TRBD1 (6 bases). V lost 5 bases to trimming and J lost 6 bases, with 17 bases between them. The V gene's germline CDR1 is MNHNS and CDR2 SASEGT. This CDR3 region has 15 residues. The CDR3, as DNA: TGTGCCAGCAGTCCCACGAGGGGGAACGGTCAGCCCCAGCATTTT. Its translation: CASSPTRGNGQPQHF.